Shown below are 7 T cell receptor beta chains from a single sample sequenced in a study of blood T cells in healthy people across ages. For the second PCR, which ran for about 7 to 11 cycles, a sample-barcoded 5' primer and a J-beta primer mix were used. TCRdb recomputed calls from the 5' RACE reads with MiXCR, one row per CDR3 protein. The sample lists approximately 1,700,000 distinct CDR3 sequences, about 39% seen once, with under 25% in the top ten. What was sequenced was blood. Source of these receptors: a human donor in good health.

This clonotype was seen a few times. V usage is TRBV14 and J usage is TRBJ2-1; either TRBD1 or TRBD2 may supply D (5 bases each). Germline V CDR1 and CDR2: SGHDN, FVKESK. Trimming removed 5 bases at V and 0 bases at J, with 26 bases between. The CDR3 has 20 amino acids. Written as DNA, the CDR3 is TGTGCCAGCAGCTCCATCTTGGGACGAGGGCTGGTCAGCTCCTACAATGAGCAGTTCTTC. This codes for CASSSILGRGLVSSYNEQFF.

This chain connects TRBV4-3 to TRBJ1-2; weak D call: TRBD1 (6 bases). Germline V lookup: CDR1 LGHNA, CDR2 YSLEER. This CDR3 spans 14 amino acids. Deletions cut 5 bases from V and 4 bases from J, with 14 bases between. The CDR3, as DNA: TGCGCCAGCAGCAACGGCAGGGGACCCTATGGCTACACCTTC. Its protein product is CASSNGRGPYGYTF.

Points on this clonotype: The junction differs from germline at one of its ends, possibly a read error. The genes are TRBV4-1 and TRBJ1-1; D not resolved. Germline-derived CDR1 and CDR2 are MGHRA and YSYEKL. The CDR3 spans 15 residues. The CDR3 loop reads CASRQFTYSNTEAFF. The DNA for the CDR3 is TGCGCCAGCCGCCAATTTACATATTCGAACACTGAAGCTTTCTTT.

The chain joins TRBV6-6 to TRBJ2-1; 10 bases fit TRBD2. The CDR3 contains 15 residues. Germline V gives CDR1 MNHNY, CDR2 SVGAGI (reference sequence). Germline trimming cut 7 bases from V and 6 bases from J; bases unmatched to any gene: 9. The CDR3 region is CASIAAVAGGNEQFF. For the CDR3, the DNA is TGTGCCAGCATCGCCGCTGTAGCGGGGGGCAATGAGCAGTTCTTC.

The chain has TRBV6-8 and TRBJ2-1; no reliable D call. The V end was cut by 8 bases, the J end by 10 bases, with 18 bases between. The CDR3 loop spans 13 amino acids. Germline CDR1 and CDR2: MNHGY and SAAAGT. The CDR3 DNA follows: TGTGCCAGCTCTGTTATACGGAGCTGGGAGCAGTTCTTC. Protein product: CASSVIRSWEQFF.

The J gene is TRBJ1-4, the V gene TRBV2, with D uncertain. The germline gives CDR1 SNHLY, CDR2 FYNNEI. Deletions cut 1 base from V and 5 bases from J, with 14 bases between. This CDR3 is built from 16 residues. The CDR3 protein is CASSEVSQPVNEKLFF. In nucleotides, the CDR3 is TGTGCCAGCAGTGAAGTGTCCCAGCCTGTAAATGAAAAACTGTTTTTT.

The V gene is TRBV29-1, the J gene TRBJ1-1, with D uncertain. CDR3 size: 13 residues. Germline V CDR1 and CDR2: SQVTM, ANQGSEA. V was cut by 7 bases and J by 1 base, with 13 bases left in between. The CDR3 DNA reads as TGCAGCGGCGGAGGGTACGGGAACACTGAAGCTTTCTTT. Translated, it gives CSGGGYGNTEAFF.